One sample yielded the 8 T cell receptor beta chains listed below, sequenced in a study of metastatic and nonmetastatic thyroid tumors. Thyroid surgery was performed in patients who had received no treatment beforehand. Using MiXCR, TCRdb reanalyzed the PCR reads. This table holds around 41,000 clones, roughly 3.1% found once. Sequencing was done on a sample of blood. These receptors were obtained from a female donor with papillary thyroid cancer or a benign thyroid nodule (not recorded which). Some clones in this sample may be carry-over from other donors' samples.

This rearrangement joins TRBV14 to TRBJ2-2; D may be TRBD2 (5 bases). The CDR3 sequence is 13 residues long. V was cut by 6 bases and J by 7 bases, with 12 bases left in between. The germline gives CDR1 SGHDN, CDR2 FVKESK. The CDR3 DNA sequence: TGTGCCAGCAGTCTAGGCAGCGGCGGGGAGCTGTTTTTT. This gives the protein CASSLGSGGELFF. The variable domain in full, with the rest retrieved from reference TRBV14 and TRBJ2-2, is EAGVTQFPSHSVIEKGQTVTLRCDPISGHDNLYWYRRVMGKEIKFLLHFVKESKQDESGMPNNRFLAERTGGTYSTLKVQPAELEDSGVYFCASSLGSGGELFFGEGSRLTVL.

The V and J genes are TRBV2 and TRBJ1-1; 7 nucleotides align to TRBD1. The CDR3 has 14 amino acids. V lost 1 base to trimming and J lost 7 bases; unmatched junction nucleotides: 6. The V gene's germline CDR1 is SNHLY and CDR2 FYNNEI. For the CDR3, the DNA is TGTGCCAGCAGTGAAGGAACCAGGGGGTTTGAAGCTTTCTTT. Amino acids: CASSEGTRGFEAFF.

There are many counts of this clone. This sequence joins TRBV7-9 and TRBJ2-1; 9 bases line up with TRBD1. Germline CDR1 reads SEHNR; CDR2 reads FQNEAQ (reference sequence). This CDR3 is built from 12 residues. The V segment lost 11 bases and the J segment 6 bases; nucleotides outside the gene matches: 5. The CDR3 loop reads CAYRTGVNEQFF. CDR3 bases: TGTGCCTACCGGACAGGGGTCAATGAGCAGTTCTTC.

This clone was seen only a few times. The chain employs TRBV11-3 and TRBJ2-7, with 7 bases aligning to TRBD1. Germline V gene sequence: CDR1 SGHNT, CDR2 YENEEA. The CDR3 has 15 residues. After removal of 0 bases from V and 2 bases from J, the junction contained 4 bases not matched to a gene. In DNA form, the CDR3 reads TGTGCCAGCAGCTTAGAGGACAGGAGAGCCTACGAGCAGTACTTC. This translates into CASSLEDRRAYEQYF.

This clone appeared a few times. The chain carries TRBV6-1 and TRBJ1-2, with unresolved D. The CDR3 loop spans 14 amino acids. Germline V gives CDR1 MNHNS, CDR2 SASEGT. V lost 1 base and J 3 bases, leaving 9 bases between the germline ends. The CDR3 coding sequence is TGTGCCAGCAGTGAAGACCGGCAGCACTATGGCTACACCTTC. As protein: CASSEDRQHYGYTF.

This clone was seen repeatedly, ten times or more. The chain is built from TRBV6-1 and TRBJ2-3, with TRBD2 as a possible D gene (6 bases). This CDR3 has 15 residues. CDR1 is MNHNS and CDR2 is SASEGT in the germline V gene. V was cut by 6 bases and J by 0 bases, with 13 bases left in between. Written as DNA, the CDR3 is TGTGCCAGCAGACTACTAGCCTACAGCACAGATACGCAGTATTTT. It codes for CASRLLAYSTDTQYF.

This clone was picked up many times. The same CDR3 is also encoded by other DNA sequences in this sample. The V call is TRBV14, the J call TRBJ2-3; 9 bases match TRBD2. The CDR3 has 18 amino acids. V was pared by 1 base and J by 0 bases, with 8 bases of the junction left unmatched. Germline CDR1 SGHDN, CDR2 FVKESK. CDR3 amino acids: CASSQGASGNPSTDTQYF. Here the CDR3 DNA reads TGTGCCAGCAGCCAAGGGGCTAGCGGGAACCCCAGCACAGATACGCAGTATTTT.

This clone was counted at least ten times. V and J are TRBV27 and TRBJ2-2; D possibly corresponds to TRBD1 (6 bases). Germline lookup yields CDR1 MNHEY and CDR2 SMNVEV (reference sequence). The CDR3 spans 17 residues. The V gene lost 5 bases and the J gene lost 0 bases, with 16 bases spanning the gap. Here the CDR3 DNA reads TGTGCCAGCAGTCCCACAGGGCGGCCCGCGAACACCGGGGAGCTGTTTTTT. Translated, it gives CASSPTGRPANTGELFF.